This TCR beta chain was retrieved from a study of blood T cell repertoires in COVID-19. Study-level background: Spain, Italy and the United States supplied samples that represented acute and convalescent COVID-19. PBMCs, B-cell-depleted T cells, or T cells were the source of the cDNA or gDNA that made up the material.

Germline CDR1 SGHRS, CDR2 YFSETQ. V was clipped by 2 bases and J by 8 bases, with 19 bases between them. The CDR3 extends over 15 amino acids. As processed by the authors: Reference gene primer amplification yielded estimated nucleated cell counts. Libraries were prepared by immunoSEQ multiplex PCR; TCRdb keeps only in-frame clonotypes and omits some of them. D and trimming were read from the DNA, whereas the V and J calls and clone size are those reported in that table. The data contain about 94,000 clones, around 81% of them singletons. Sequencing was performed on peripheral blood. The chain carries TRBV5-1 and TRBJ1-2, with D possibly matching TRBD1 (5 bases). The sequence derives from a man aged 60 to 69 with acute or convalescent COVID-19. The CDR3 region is CASSFSATGVAGYTF. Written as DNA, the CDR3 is TGCGCCAGCAGCTTTTCGGCCACAGGAGTAGCCGGCTACACCTTC.